In its sample, the clone carrying this T cell receptor (beta chain) was seen many times. The CDR3 spans 17 residues. Per the germline V gene, CDR1 is KGHSH and CDR2 is LQKENI. This entry belongs to a study of blood T cells in healthy people across ages. About the research overall: Per two T cells, template switching captured roughly one barcoded beta molecule.

Combining a sample-barcoded 5' primer with a J-beta primer mix, a second PCR ran for roughly 7 to 12 cycles. Every cDNA molecule bore a tag from a template-switch adaptor containing 12 random nucleotides. TCRdb reprocessed the 5' RACE reads via MiXCR and lists one record per CDR3 protein. Of approximately 320,000 distinct CDR3 sequences listed, roughly 29% are singletons. Sequencing was performed on blood. This receptor was identified in a woman in her sixties or seventies in good health. V gene TRBV18 combines with J gene TRBJ2-5; 10 nucleotides match TRBD2. The J call may not be correct, given that the DNA end is closer to TRBJ2-1. CDR3 protein: CASSPQTGTSEHNEQFF. The CDR3, as DNA: TGTGCCAGCTCACCACAAACCGGGACTAGCGAGCACAATGAGCAGTTCTTC.